These 31 T cell receptor beta chains were sequenced from one sample in a study of T cell responses to AZD1222 COVID-19 vaccine. Only in-frame clones appear in the TCRdb table, and some are missing; sequencing was by immunoSEQ multiplex PCR. Here the sample spans some 84,000 clones, around nine tenths being singletons. Sequencing was performed on peripheral blood, taken 28 days after the second AZD1222 dose. The receptors derive from an adult who received the AZD1222 COVID-19 vaccine.

The chain links TRBV6-5 to TRBJ1-5, with TRBD1 as a possible D gene (5 bases). V shed 2 bases and J shed 6 bases, with 14 bases lying between them. Germline CDR1 is MNHEY and CDR2 is SVGAGI. The CDR3 has 15 residues. The DNA of the CDR3 is TGTGCCAGCAGTTACAGCCGGGGGTTCAGTCAGCCCCAGCATTTT. It translates to CASSYSRGFSQPQHF.

The V gene is TRBV5-1, the J gene TRBJ1-5, with D maybe TRBD1 (5 bases). CDR3 length: 15 amino acids. Trimming pared 0 bases from V and 1 base from J, leaving 8 bases between. Looked up from germline, CDR1 is SGHRS and CDR2 is YFSETQ. Here the CDR3 reads CASSLAGVSNQPQHF. Written as DNA, the CDR3 is TGCGCCAGCAGCTTGGCGGGGGTCAGCAATCAGCCCCAGCATTTT.

The gene calls are TRBV6-2 or TRBV6-3 and TRBJ1-5, with D unclear. This CDR3 has 13 amino acids. V lost 2 bases to trimming and J lost 5 bases, with 7 bases between them. CDR1 is MNHEY and CDR2 is SVGEGT in the germline V gene. The CDR3 loop reads CASSYEGDQPQHF. The CDR3 DNA is TGTGCCAGCAGTTACGAAGGAGATCAGCCCCAGCATTTT.

V gene TRBV6-5 combines with J gene TRBJ1-2; the D gene is possibly TRBD1 (6 bases). From germline, CDR1 is MNHEY and CDR2 SVGAGI. The CDR3 runs 16 residues. The germline V and J ends were trimmed by 4 bases and 6 bases, with 21 bases remaining between them. CDR3 residues: CASSFGTGTNVDGYTF. CDR3 nucleotides: TGTGCCAGCAGTTTTGGGACCGGGACAAATGTCGATGGCTACACCTTC.

V usage is TRBV7-9 and J usage is TRBJ1-4; D might be TRBD1 (5 bases). Trimming left V 5 bases short and J 5 bases short, with 18 bases between. Germline V gene data show CDR1 as SEHNR and CDR2 as FQNEAQ (reference sequence). The CDR3 contains 16 residues. Here the CDR3 DNA reads TGTGCCAGCAGCCTAAGGGGCGGGGACCAAAATGAAAAACTGTTTTTT. Amino acids: CASSLRGGDQNEKLFF.

This chain connects TRBV5-4 to TRBJ2-7; D may be TRBD2 (6 bases). Trimming took off 4 bases at V and 3 bases at J, with 17 bases between the two ends. CDR1 is SGHNT, CDR2 YYREEE, per germline (reference sequence). The CDR3 has 15 amino acids. CDR3 sequence reads: CASSRMAGGNYEQYF. In nucleotides, the CDR3 is TGTGCCAGCAGCCGAATGGCCGGGGGAAACTACGAGCAGTACTTC. The full variable domain, with the rest looked up from reference TRBV5-4 and TRBJ2-7, is ETGVTQSPTHLIKTRGQQVTLRCSSQSGHNTVSWYQQALGQGPQFIFQYYREEENGRGNFPPRFSGLQFPNYSSELNVNALELDDSALYLCASSRMAGGNYEQYFGPGTRLTVT.

V usage is TRBV9 and J usage is TRBJ2-3; tentatively, D is TRBD1 (5 bases). Germline V lookup: CDR1 SGDLS, CDR2 YYNGEE. The CDR3 is 14 amino acids. Deletions cut 3 bases from V and 1 base from J, with 9 bases between. The DNA of the CDR3 is TGTGCCAGCAGCGCCGACAGAGGCACAGATACGCAGTATTTT. It yields the protein CASSADRGTDTQYF.

A single count supports this clone. This sequence joins TRBV10-3 and TRBJ2-2; TRBD2 matches at 8 bases. The CDR3 sequence is 16 residues long. J gave up 2 bases and V 0 bases, and 2 bases lay outside the gene matches. Germline CDR1 ENHRY, CDR2 SYGVKD. The CDR3 coding sequence is TGTGCCATCAGTGAGTCAAGCGGGGGAAACACCGGGGAGCTGTTTTTT. This encodes CAISESSGGNTGELFF.

The chain links TRBV28 to TRBJ1-2; D unresolved. The CDR3 sequence is 13 residues long. CDR1 is MDHEN, CDR2 SYDVKM, per germline. Trimming left V 6 bases short and J 6 bases short, with 14 bases between. CDR3 residues: CASSQDDYHGYTF. The CDR3 DNA sequence: TGTGCCAGCAGCCAGGACGACTATCATGGCTACACCTTC.

The chain combines TRBV6-5 with TRBJ2-1; D unclear. This CDR3 is built from 10 residues. V lost 6 bases to trimming and J lost 9 bases, with 6 bases between them. Germline V gene sequence: CDR1 MNHEY, CDR2 SVGAGI. CDR3 amino acids: CASRFIEQFF. Here the CDR3 DNA reads TGTGCCAGCAGGTTCATTGAGCAGTTCTTC.

The V gene is TRBV5-1, the J gene TRBJ1-1; D gene unclear. From germline, CDR1 is SGHRS and CDR2 YFSETQ. The CDR3 runs 14 residues. Trimming stripped 4 bases from V and 1 base from J, with 11 bases between. The CDR3 sequence: CASSQRPQNTEAFF. The CDR3 DNA is TGCGCCAGCAGCCAACGCCCACAGAACACTGAAGCTTTCTTT.

The chain couples TRBV18 to TRBJ1-2; no definite D call. V was pared by 3 bases and J by 7 bases, with 15 bases between. The CDR3 is 14 amino acids. The germline V gene encodes CDR1 KGHSH and CDR2 LQKENI. CDR3 sequence: CASSPGPREGGYTF. The CDR3 DNA reads TGTGCCAGCTCACCCGGACCGAGGGAAGGTGGCTACACCTTC.

The rearrangement joins TRBV7-9 to TRBJ1-2; 9 nucleotides align to TRBD1. CDR3 length: 12 amino acids. Germline-derived CDR1 and CDR2 are SEHNR and FQNEAQ (reference sequence). Trimming took 5 bases from V and 10 from J; bases not matched to a gene: 5. The CDR3: CASSTTGGIYTF. The CDR3 nucleotides read TGTGCCAGCAGCACGACAGGGGGAATCTACACCTTC.

In DNA form, the CDR3 reads TGTGCCACCACTTTTTTGGGCACCATATATTTT. Translated: CATTFLGTIYF. This sequence joins TRBV27 and TRBJ1-3, with D unclear. Between the trimmed V and J ends, which lost 10 bases and 9 bases, there was a span of 13 bases. Germline V gene sequence: CDR1 MNHEY, CDR2 SMNVEV (reference sequence). The CDR3 runs 11 residues.

The gene calls are TRBV28 and TRBJ1-2; D gene uncertain. The germline V and J ends were trimmed by 2 bases and 8 bases, with 12 bases remaining between them. CDR1 is MDHEN, CDR2 SYDVKM, per germline. CDR3 length: 13 amino acids. The DNA of the CDR3 is TGTGCCAGCAGTTTACTATCCGCCGGCGGCTACACCTTC. Translated: CASSLLSAGGYTF.

This chain connects TRBV2 to TRBJ2-6, with D hard to call. Trimming shortened V by 4 bases and J by 0 bases, and 4 bases separated the two germline ends. The CDR3 runs to 14 residues. Germline V gives CDR1 SNHLY, CDR2 FYNNEI. This CDR3 is CASSGDSGANVLTF. CDR3 DNA: TGTGCCAGCAGTGGCGACTCTGGGGCCAACGTCCTGACTTTC. Using reference TRBV2 and TRBJ2-6 for the parts outside the CDR3, the full variable domain is EPEVTQTPSHQVTQMGQEVILRCVPISNHLYFYWYRQILGQKVEFLVSFYNNEISEKSEIFDDQFSVERPDGSNFTLKIRSTKLEDSAMYFCASSGDSGANVLTFGAGSRLTVL.

V is TRBV7-8 and J is TRBJ1-2; D gene unclear. The CDR3 runs to 14 residues. The germline V and J ends were trimmed by 1 base and 5 bases, with 11 bases remaining between them. Per the germline V gene, CDR1 is SGHVS and CDR2 is FQNEAQ. The DNA for the CDR3 is TGTGCCAGCAGCTTAGGGCCCAAGGGTTATGGCTACACCTTC. This gives the protein CASSLGPKGYGYTF.

This rearrangement joins TRBV5-1 to TRBJ2-7; 8 bases are shared with TRBD2. CDR3 length: 14 amino acids. Germline trimming cut 0 bases from V and 7 bases from J; bases unmatched to any gene: 6. Germline V CDR1 and CDR2: SGHRS, YFSETQ. For the CDR3, the DNA is TGCGCCAGCAGCTTGGCTTCCACGGGGGGGGAGCAGTACTTC. This encodes CASSLASTGGEQYF. Full variable domain (outside the CDR3, taken from reference TRBV5-1 and TRBJ2-7): KAGVTQTPRYLIKTRGQQVTLSCSPISGHRSVSWYQQTPGQGLQFLFEYFSETQRNKGNFPGRFSGRQFSNSRSEMNVSTLELGDSALYLCASSLASTGGEQYFGPGTRLTVT.

The DNA for the CDR3 is TGTGCCACCCAAAGGACGGACTACGAGCAGTACTTC. This sequence encodes CATQRTDYEQYF. The V call is TRBV10-3, the J call TRBJ2-7; D is unresolved. CDR1 is ENHRY, CDR2 SYGVKD, per germline. The CDR3 has 12 amino acids. V gave up 10 bases and J gave up 3 bases, with 13 bases separating them.

This clone was found many times. Here the CDR3 DNA reads TGCAGCGTTACGGAGAACACTGAAGCTTTCTTT. Residues: CSVTENTEAFF. The chain links TRBV29-1 to TRBJ1-1; D remains unclear. CDR1 and CDR2 (germline): SQVTM, ANQGSEA. The length of the CDR3 is 11 residues. Trimming shortened V by 5 bases and J by 1 base, and 5 bases separated the two germline ends.

The chain recombines TRBV7-6 with TRBJ1-1, with D tentatively TRBD1 (5 bases). Trimming shortened V by 5 bases and J by 0 bases, and 16 bases separated the two germline ends. Per the germline V gene, CDR1 is SGHVS and CDR2 is FNYEAQ. The length of the CDR3 is 16 residues. The CDR3 sequence is CASSPTGTEMNTEAFF. The CDR3 DNA follows: TGTGCCAGCAGCCCAACCGGGACGGAAATGAACACTGAAGCTTTCTTT.

This sequence joins TRBV6-5 and TRBJ2-3, with a tentative D call TRBD2 (5 bases). Germline V lookup: CDR1 MNHEY, CDR2 SVGAGI. Trimming stripped 6 bases from V and 0 bases from J, with 7 bases between. The CDR3 is 13 residues long. The CDR3 here is CASSRTSTDTQYF. For the CDR3, the DNA is TGTGCCAGCAGCCGGACTAGCACAGATACGCAGTATTTT.

The chain uses TRBV19 and TRBJ2-1; D is possibly TRBD1 (6 bases). V was trimmed by 3 bases and J by 4 bases, leaving 13 bases between them. Germline CDR1 LNHDA, CDR2 SQIVND (reference sequence). The CDR3 contains 15 residues. CDR3 protein: CASSMSGQGYNEQFF. In nucleotides, the CDR3 is TGTGCCAGTAGTATGAGTGGTCAGGGGTACAATGAGCAGTTCTTC.

This clone came up a few times. The chain has TRBV2 and TRBJ1-1; D possibly corresponds to TRBD1 (5 bases). The V gene lost 8 bases and the J gene lost 5 bases, with 12 bases spanning the gap. The CDR3 runs 12 residues. The germline gives CDR1 SNHLY, CDR2 FYNNEI. CDR3 region: CASRDPGTEAFF. The CDR3 DNA follows: TGTGCCAGCCGGGACCCGGGGACTGAAGCTTTCTTT.

For the CDR3, the DNA is TGTGCCAGCAGTACGGGTCCGAATACGCAGTATTTT. Its protein is CASSTGPNTQYF. The rearrangement uses TRBV6-5 and TRBJ2-3, with D hard to call. The V end lost 5 bases, the J end lost 7 bases, and 10 bases lay between the germline ends. Germline assignment: CDR1 MNHEY and CDR2 SVGAGI. This CDR3 has 12 amino acids.

This chain connects TRBV6-1 to TRBJ1-5; TRBD1 agrees at 10 bases. The V gene end was trimmed by 3 bases and the J gene end by 5 bases; junction bases not matched to a gene: 7. The CDR3 loop spans 16 amino acids. Germline CDR1 and CDR2: MNHNS and SASEGT. CDR3 loop: CASSEVPGQGYQPQHF. In nucleotides, the CDR3 is TGTGCCAGCAGTGAGGTCCCGGGACAGGGGTATCAGCCCCAGCATTTT.

V usage is TRBV7-2 and J usage is TRBJ2-1; D is unclear. Trimming pared 1 base from V and 7 bases from J, leaving 8 bases between. From germline, CDR1 is SGHTA and CDR2 FQGNSA. The CDR3 loop spans 13 amino acids. The CDR3: CASSLVVDNEQFF. The CDR3 coding sequence is TGTGCCAGCAGCTTAGTGGTCGATAATGAGCAGTTCTTC. The whole variable domain, remainder taken from reference TRBV7-2 and TRBJ2-1, is GAGVSQSPSNKVTEKGKDVELRCDPISGHTALYWYRQSLGQGLEFLIYFQGNSAPDKSGLPSDRFSAERTGGSVSTLTIQRTQQEDSAVYLCASSLVVDNEQFFGPGTRLTVL.

This clone was detected only a few times. This rearrangement joins TRBV27 to TRBJ2-1; the D gene is possibly TRBD1 (7 bases). CDR1 and CDR2 (germline): MNHEY, SMNVEV (reference sequence). Trimming pared 5 bases from V and 2 bases from J, leaving 13 bases between. This CDR3 comprises 15 residues. The CDR3, as DNA: TGTGCCAGCAGTATGGCGGGACAGCCCTACAATGAGCAGTTCTTC. It yields the protein CASSMAGQPYNEQFF.

The chain employs TRBV3-1 (or the pseudogene TRBV3-2) and TRBJ2-7; the match to TRBD1 covers 7 bases. The V gene end was trimmed by 4 bases and the J gene end by 6 bases; junction bases not matched to a gene: 9. The CDR3 covers 14 residues. Germline V gene data show CDR1 as LGHDT and CDR2 as YNNKEL (reference sequence). CDR3 sequence (DNA): TGTGCCAGCAGCCTCCGGGGACAGAGGGGCGAGCAGTACTTC. Translated: CASSLRGQRGEQYF.

The rearrangement links TRBV3-1 (or the pseudogene TRBV3-2) to TRBJ2-7; possible D gene TRBD2, 6 bases. CDR1 is LGHDT, CDR2 YNNKEL, per germline (reference sequence). CDR3 length: 13 amino acids. Trimming shortened V by 11 bases and J by 2 bases, and 16 bases separated the two germline ends. The CDR3 protein is CAYSRGIPYEQYF. Written as DNA, the CDR3 is TGTGCCTATTCACGGGGGATCCCCTACGAGCAGTACTTC.

The V and J genes are TRBV18 and TRBJ2-7; D is unclear. The germline CDR1 and CDR2 sequences are KGHSH and LQKENI. This CDR3 is 13 amino acids long. V lost 2 bases and J lost 3, with 8 bases in between. In DNA, the CDR3 is TGTGCCAGCTCACCAAAAGGAAACTACGAGCAGTACTTC. Translated: CASSPKGNYEQYF.